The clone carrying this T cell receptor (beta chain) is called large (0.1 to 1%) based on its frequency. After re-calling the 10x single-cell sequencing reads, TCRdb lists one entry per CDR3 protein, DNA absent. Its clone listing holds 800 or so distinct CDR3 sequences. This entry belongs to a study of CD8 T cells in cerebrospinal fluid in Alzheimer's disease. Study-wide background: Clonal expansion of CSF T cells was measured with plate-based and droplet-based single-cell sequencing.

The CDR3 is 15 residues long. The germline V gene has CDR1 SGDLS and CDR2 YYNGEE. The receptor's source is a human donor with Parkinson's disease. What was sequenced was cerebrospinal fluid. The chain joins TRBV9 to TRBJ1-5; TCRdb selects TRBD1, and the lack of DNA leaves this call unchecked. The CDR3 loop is CASSVGGGAGQPQHF. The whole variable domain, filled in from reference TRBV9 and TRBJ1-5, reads DSGVTQTPKHLITATGQRVTLRCSPRSGDLSVYWYQQSLDQGLQFLIQYYNGEERAKGNILERFSAQQFPDLHSELNLSSLELGDSALYFCASSVGGGAGQPQHFGDGTRLSIL.